This record concerns one T cell receptor beta chain sequence. This clone was recorded once. Its antigen target is currently unknown. Base qualities are not provided; no much larger clone lies one nucleotide away. The data are from a study of vaccination effects on CD4 cells after COVID-19 (dated by TCRdb to between 2020 and 2023). In the study overall: Each participant got two doses of an mRNA SARS-CoV-2 vaccine, either BNT162b2 or mRNA-1273. SARS-CoV-2 spike-specific CD4+ TCR repertoires were compared before and after mRNA vaccination in COVID-19 convalescent patients and in infection-naive vaccine recipients. Altogether, some 11 COVID-19 convalescent patients and several SARS-CoV-2-naive healthy vaccine recipients made up the full study. The Oncomine TCR Beta short-read assay on an Illumina iSeq 100 was used to sequence cultures from other donors in the study.

Library preparation used the immunoSEQ multiplex PCR assay. TCR beta CDR3 sequencing was performed on DNA from the cultured, isolated CD4+ T cells. As for the original processing: Non-productive TCR sequences were discarded, and reads were trimmed to the CDR3 region, with only CDR3s of 7 or more amino acids retained. The MANAFEST web app was used to identify antigen-specific clonotypes by comparing expansion in peptide wells with expansion in reference cultures. To be called positive, a clone needed expansion at FDR<0.05 compared with the reference and with all other wells, an odds ratio greater than 5, and a frequency greater than 0.1% in two replicate wells. Clonotypes significantly expanded in SARS-CoV-2 spike wells and in at least one common cold coronavirus spike condition were defined as cross-reactive. Levenshtein distance calculated with the stringdist R package was used to assess CDR3 similarity, and unrooted trees were constructed with ape in R 3.6.1. The table comes from immuneACCESS by way of TCRdb, which keeps in-frame sequences with V and J called. Part of the clones is missing from these tables; in studies checked, under half for an unresolved V gene and the rest for unknown reasons. The D gene and trimming were derived from the DNA, and the V and J assignments and clone size from that table. This sample gives 55,000 to 80,000 clones in total; over 70% of them show up just once. Clones ranked in the top ten supply over 9% of the sample.

What the study reported, not specific to this receptor: At late post-vaccination timepoints, both infection-induced and vaccine-induced clones showed marked clonal contraction, consistent with waning T cell responses. Among healthy vaccine recipients, nearly all vaccine-induced clones were SARS-CoV-2 mono-reactive, and just 1 of 255 was cross-reactive with common cold coronaviruses. Limitations of the study were the small number of convalescent patients and the absence of early post-infection timepoints.

The ViraFEST assay stimulated PBMC with viral peptide pools and then used TCR sequencing to identify antigen-specific CD4+ T cell clonotypes by expansion. After more than 9 days of culture, CD4+ T cells were isolated with the EasySep CD4+ T cell isolation kit. None of the healthy vaccine recipients had a prior SARS-CoV-2 infection, which was confirmed by nucleocapsid antibody tests that came back negative both before and after vaccination. Fewer than 2.5 million PBMC per well were cultured in IMDM with approximately 5% human AB serum, roughly 10 IU/ml IL-2 and gentamicin, plus 10 ug/ml peptides. On days 3 and 7, half of the culture medium was replaced with fresh IL-2-containing medium. Unless otherwise noted, each peptide stimulation condition was cultured in triplicate wells. Using Ficoll-Paque Plus gradient centrifugation, PBMC were separated from whole blood and then either used fresh or cryopreserved at -140C. Overlapping peptide pools spanned the spike proteins of SARS-CoV-2 and the common cold coronaviruses HCoV-NL63, HCoV-OC43 and HCoV-229E. The QIAamp micro DNA kit was used to extract genomic DNA from the cultured CD4+ T cells.

This clonotype was sampled from a human donor who received a COVID-19 vaccine. Sequences were derived from CD4+ T cells from PBMCs cultured with SARS-CoV-2 spike peptides, sampled before COVID-19 vaccination. In light of the paper, this sample's cell subset or site label describes: SARS-CoV-2 spike overlapping peptide pool stimulation.

The DNA is TGTGCCAGCAGTATTCGGGAGGACGGCAATTCACCCCTCCACTTT. This gives the protein CASSIREDGNSPLHF. The sequence joins TRBV27 to TRBJ1-6; no D gene is confidently identified. The germline V gene (reference sequence) supplies CDR1 MNHEY and CDR2 SMNVEV. Taken from cysteine to phenylalanine, the CDR3 has 15 residues. The DNA shown is the 45-base CDR3, in frame from base 1. V and J are truncated by 5 bases and 7 bases respectively, leaving an intervening sequence of 15 bases.